This TCR beta chain was retrieved from a study of T cell repertoires in cytomegalovirus infection. Study-level background: Public TCR beta signatures marked donors with CMV infection and the matching HLA.

Via MiXCR, TCRdb re-called the reads, giving one row per CDR3 protein. The sample includes 200,000 to 250,000 distinct CDR3 sequences, 6.5% of them seen just once. Whole-study results and caveats: CMV-specific TCR beta clonotypes restricted by HLA-C were the ones dominating the ex vivo response. The cumulative frequency of public TCR beta families distinguished individuals who carried CMV together with the relevant HLA.

Between the trimmed V and J ends, which lost 5 bases and 5 bases, there was a span of 9 bases. This CDR3 is built from 12 residues. The germline V gene has CDR1 SGHTA and CDR2 FQGNSA. As regards this clonotype: The target antigen is unknown.

The clonotype originates from a human donor in good health (CMV status not recorded). Some clones in this sample may be carry-over from other donors' samples. The sequencing sample was made of PBMCs. This chain joins TRBV7-2 and TRBJ2-5; no clear D gene. The CDR3 spells CASSPAVETQYF. The CDR3 DNA follows: TGTGCCAGCAGCCCAGCTGTGGAGACCCAGTACTTC.